The 5 T cell receptor beta chains reported below all come from one sample, sequenced in a study of technical replicates of blood from a handful of donors. TCRdb keeps only in-frame clones here, not all; method: immunoSEQ multiplex PCR. The top ten clones hold approximately 0.25% of a sample with around 62,000 clones, 95% to 97% of them seen once. Source material: T cells isolated from PBMCs. The receptors stem from a human donor in good health.

The rearrangement links TRBV4-3 to TRBJ2-2; D is uncertain. V was pared by 4 bases and J by 5 bases, with 8 bases between. This CDR3 contains 13 residues. Germline V gene lookup returns CDR1 LGHNA and CDR2 YSLEER. CDR3 bases: TGCGCCAGCAGCCCATACAGTACCGGGGAGCTGTTTTTT. This gives the protein CASSPYSTGELFF.

The CDR3 loop is CASSYDWTGFTGELFF. The CDR3 DNA reads TGTGCCAGCAGTTACGACTGGACAGGGTTCACCGGGGAGCTGTTTTTT. The chain carries TRBV6-5 and TRBJ2-2, with 8 nucleotides matching TRBD1. The CDR3 runs to 16 residues. Germline-derived CDR1 and CDR2 are MNHEY and SVGAGI. V lost 2 bases to trimming and J lost 4 bases; unmatched junction nucleotides: 6.

As for this clone: One junction end disagrees with the germline gene, perhaps due to a read error. The V gene is TRBV27, the J gene TRBJ2-7; 7 nucleotides align to TRBD1. This CDR3 is 13 amino acids long. Germline-derived CDR1 and CDR2 are MNHEY and SMNVEV (reference sequence). This CDR3 reads CASSLDRANERYF. CDR3 DNA sequence: TGTGCCAGCAGTTTAGACAGGGCCAACGAGCGGTACTTC.

This clone was seen just once. The V gene is TRBV2, the J gene TRBJ2-7; TRBD2 matches at 11 bases. CDR3 length equals 15 residues. Looked up from germline, CDR1 is SNHLY and CDR2 is FYNNEI. The V segment lost 4 bases and the J segment 2 bases; nucleotides outside the gene matches: 4. Here the CDR3 reads CASSVLAGETYEQYF. For the CDR3, the DNA is TGTGCCAGCAGTGTACTAGCGGGAGAAACCTACGAGCAGTACTTC.

The J gene is TRBJ2-7, the V gene TRBV21-1; the table's D call, TRBD2, was not checked against the DNA. TRBV21-1 corresponds to a pseudogene. CDR3 length equals 15 residues. This chain's CDR3 is CASSPHRGASYEQYF. CDR3 bases: TGTGCCAGCAGCCCCCACCGAGGAGCGTCCTACGAGCAGTACTTC.